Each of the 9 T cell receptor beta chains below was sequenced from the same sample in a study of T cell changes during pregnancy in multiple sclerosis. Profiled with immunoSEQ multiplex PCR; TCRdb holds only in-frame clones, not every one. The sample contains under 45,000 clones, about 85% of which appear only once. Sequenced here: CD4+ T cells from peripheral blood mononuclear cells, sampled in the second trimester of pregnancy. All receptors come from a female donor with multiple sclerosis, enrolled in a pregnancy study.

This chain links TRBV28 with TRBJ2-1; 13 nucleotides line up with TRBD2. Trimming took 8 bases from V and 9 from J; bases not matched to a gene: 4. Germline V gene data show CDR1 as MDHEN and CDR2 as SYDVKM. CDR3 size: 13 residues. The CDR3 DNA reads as TGTGCCAGCTTGGGACTAGCGGGAATTGAGCAGTTCTTC. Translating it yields CASLGLAGIEQFF.

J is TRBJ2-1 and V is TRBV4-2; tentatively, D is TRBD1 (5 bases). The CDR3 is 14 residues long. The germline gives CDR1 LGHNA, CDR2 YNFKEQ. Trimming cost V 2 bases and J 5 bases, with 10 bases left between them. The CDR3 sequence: CASSQRTSDNEQFF. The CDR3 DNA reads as TGTGCCAGCAGCCAACGGACATCGGACAATGAGCAGTTCTTC.

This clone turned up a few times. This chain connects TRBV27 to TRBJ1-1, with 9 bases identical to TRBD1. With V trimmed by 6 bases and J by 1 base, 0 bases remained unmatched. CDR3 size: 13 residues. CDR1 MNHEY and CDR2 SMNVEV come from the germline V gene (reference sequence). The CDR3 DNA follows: TGTGCCAGCAGGGGACAGGGGAACACTGAAGCTTTCTTT. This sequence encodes CASRGQGNTEAFF.

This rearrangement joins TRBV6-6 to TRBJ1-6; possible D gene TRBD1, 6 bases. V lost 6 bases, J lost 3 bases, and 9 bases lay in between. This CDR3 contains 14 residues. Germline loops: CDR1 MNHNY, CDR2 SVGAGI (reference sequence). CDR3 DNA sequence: TGTGCCAGCAGCAGACAGGACTATAATTCACCCCTCCACTTT. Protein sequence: CASSRQDYNSPLHF.

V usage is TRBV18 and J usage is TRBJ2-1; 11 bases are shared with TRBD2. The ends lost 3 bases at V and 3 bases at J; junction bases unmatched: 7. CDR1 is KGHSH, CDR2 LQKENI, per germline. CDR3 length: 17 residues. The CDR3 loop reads CASSPRPGTSGYNEQFF. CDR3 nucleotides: TGTGCCAGCTCACCTCGACCTGGGACTAGCGGCTACAATGAGCAGTTCTTC.

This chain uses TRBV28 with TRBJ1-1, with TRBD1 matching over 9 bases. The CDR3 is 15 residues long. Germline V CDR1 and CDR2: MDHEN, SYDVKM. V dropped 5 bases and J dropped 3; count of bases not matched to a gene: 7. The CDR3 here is CASSLGTGIYTEAFF. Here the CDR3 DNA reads TGTGCCAGCAGTCTGGGGACAGGGATCTACACTGAAGCTTTCTTT.

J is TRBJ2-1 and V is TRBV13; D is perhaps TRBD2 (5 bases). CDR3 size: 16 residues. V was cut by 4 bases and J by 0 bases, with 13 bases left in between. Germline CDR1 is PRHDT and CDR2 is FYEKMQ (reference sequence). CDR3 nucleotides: TGTGCCAGCAGCTGCACGGACTGCCTCTCCTACAATGAGCAGTTCTTC. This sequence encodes CASSCTDCLSYNEQFF.

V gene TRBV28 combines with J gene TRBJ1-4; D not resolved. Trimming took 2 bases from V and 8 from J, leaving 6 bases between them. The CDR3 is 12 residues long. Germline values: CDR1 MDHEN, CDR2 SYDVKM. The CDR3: CASSLPGEKLFF. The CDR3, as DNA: TGTGCCAGCAGTTTACCCGGGGAAAAACTGTTTTTT. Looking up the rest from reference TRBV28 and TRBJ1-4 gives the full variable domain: DVKVTQSSRYLVKRTGEKVFLECVQDMDHENMFWYRQDPGLGLRLIYFSYDVKMKEKGDIPEGYSVSREKKERFSLILESASTNQTSMYLCASSLPGEKLFFGSGTQLSVL.

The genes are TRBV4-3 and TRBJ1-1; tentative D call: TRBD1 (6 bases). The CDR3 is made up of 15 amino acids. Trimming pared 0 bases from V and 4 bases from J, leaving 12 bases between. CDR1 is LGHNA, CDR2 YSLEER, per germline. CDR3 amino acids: CASSQDGGARTEAFF. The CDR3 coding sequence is TGCGCCAGCAGCCAAGACGGGGGGGCTCGCACTGAAGCTTTCTTT.